Here is one T cell receptor beta chain with its context. Its specificity is not known. CDR3 size: 14 residues. CDR1 is LGHNA, CDR2 YSLEER, per germline. V lost 4 bases and J 1 base, leaving 11 bases between the germline ends. The entry originates in a study of cytomegalovirus exposure and HLA in healthy donors. Overall study findings and caveats: Later on, an analysis tied 18,000 or so TCR beta sequences to HLA alleles at 0.05 false discovery rate. Among donors in an Asian-associated ancestry cluster, a later analysis reportedly found fewer N-insertions than the roughly 700-donor mean. For most TCR beta V segments, an earlier analysis put the productive rate at about 90% or about 30% of the time. V- and J-gene trimming of TCR beta was linked (in a later analysis) to a missense DCLRE1C variant.

PCR employed 60 Vbeta and 13 Jbeta primers. Assay used: immunoSEQ multiplex PCR; TCRdb lists only in-frame clones, some missing. The sample table includes 90,000 to 120,000 clones. Sequencing was carried out using PBMCs. The chain couples TRBV4-3 to TRBJ2-7; no clear D. This receptor was obtained from a man aged 45 to 65 in good health and CMV-seronegative. DNA of the CDR3: TGCGCCAGCAGCCTATACAGAAATTCCTACGAGCAGTACTTC. Amino acids: CASSLYRNSYEQYF.